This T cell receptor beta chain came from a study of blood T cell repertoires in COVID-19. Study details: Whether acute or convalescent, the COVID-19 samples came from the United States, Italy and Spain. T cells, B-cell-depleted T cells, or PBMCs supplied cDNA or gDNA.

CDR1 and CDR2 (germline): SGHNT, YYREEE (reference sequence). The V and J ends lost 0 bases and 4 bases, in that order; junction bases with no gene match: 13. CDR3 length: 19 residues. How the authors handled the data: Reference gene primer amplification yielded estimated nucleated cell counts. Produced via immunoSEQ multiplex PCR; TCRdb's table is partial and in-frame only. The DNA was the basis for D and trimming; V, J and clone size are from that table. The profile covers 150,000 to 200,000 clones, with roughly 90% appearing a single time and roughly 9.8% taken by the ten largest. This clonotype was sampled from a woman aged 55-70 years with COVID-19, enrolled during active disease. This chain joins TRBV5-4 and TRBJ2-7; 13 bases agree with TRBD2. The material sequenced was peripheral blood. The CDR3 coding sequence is TGTGCCAGCAGCTTGGACTGGAGGACTAGCGGGGGCCGGGGATACGAGCAGTACTTC. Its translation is CASSLDWRTSGGRGYEQYF.